The TCR beta chain described here comes from a study of blood T cell repertoires in COVID-19 (dated by TCRdb to the early 2020s). Study-level background: Collaborator samples came from the United States, Italy and Spain and covered acute and convalescent phases of COVID-19. The material from the prospective study consisted of cDNA or gDNA derived from T cells, B-cell-depleted T cells, or PBMCs. Subjects who had been exposed to COVID-19, were actively infected with it, or had recovered from it provided the deeply sampled blood TCRbeta repertoires that made up the dataset. The repertoires were made available in a free public database intended to serve as a resource for research on the immune response to SARS-CoV-2. Samples were obtained from the ongoing ImmuneRACE study (first 160 participants) and from 1,254 subjects provided by 6 global collaborators. The sample metadata nearly always contained a de-identified subject ID, COVID-19 status, age in years and sex. HLA class I and class II types, where available, came from metadata supplied by the sample provider rather than from assay-based typing. General conclusions and limits of the study: Clinical and demographic metadata were provided uncurated, with the amount varying by source and participant.

TCRbeta CDR3 regions were amplified from genomic DNA by means of the immunoSEQ Assay, a bias-controlled multiplex PCR. The authors processed their data as follows. The number of nucleated cells in each sample was estimated by amplification of reference gene primers within the assay. To quantify the absolute abundance of each unique TCRbeta CDR3 rearrangement, sequence reads were collapsed and filtered. For each sample, productive Simpson clonality was calculated as the square root of Simpson's diversity index over productive rearrangements. TCRdb's version of the immuneACCESS table is confined to in-frame rearrangements and falls short of the full clone set. An unresolved V gene accounts for under half of the shortfall where checked; the remainder is of unknown origin. Clonal size and the V and J genes are those of that table, whereas D and trimming came from the DNA. This sample gives some 20,000 clones in total; 86% of them show up just once. 17% of the sample belongs to the ten largest clones.

This clone was detected once. Its antigen target is currently unknown. The sample holds no much larger clone one base away, and base qualities are not on file. Collaborating institutions collected whole blood in K2EDTA tubes following their own protocols. Collaborator samples were shipped for TCRbeta analysis as frozen whole blood, isolated PBMCs, or DNA extracted from either sample type. For CDR1 and CDR2, the germline V gene (reference sequence) lists LNHDA and SQIVND. Counted from cysteine to phenylalanine, this CDR3 has 19 amino acids. Of the read, only the CDR3 DNA is kept; its 57 bases are in frame from base 1. The germline ends are 32 bases apart after V is trimmed by 7 bases and J by 7 bases.

This receptor was identified in a man aged 65 to 85 with acute or convalescent COVID-19. The chain uses TRBV19 and TRBJ2-1; D gene: possibly TRBD1, on 6 matching bases. The sample consisted of peripheral blood. The nucleotide sequence is TGTGCCAGTACGAGAAAGGGACAAGCACTAGTAGGTTCAACAAATGAGCAGTTCTTC. Its amino acids are CASTRKGQALVGSTNEQFF.